The entry that follows covers one T cell receptor beta chain sequence. Its antigen remains unidentified. The record has no base qualities; no much larger clone is one base away. Relative to germline, V is 4 bases shorter and J is 3 bases shorter, with 15 bases between their ends. The CDR3 has 16 amino acids, counting the end cysteine and phenylalanine. The entry retains the CDR3 DNA only, 48 bases that are in frame from base 1. The germline V gene gives CDR1 as KGHDR and CDR2 as SFDVKD. Sequencer: Illumina NovaSeq 6000. cDNA libraries for TCRalpha and TCRbeta were prepared by 5'RACE using constant-segment primers, with sample barcodes and unique molecular identifiers added. RNA was extracted from every sample with Trizol reagent. Amplification of the libraries took two PCR steps, and the second step added a second sample barcode plus Illumina TruSeq adapters. The libraries were sequenced on an Illumina NovaSeq using 2 x 150 bp paired-end reads. Concerning the study's data processing: The reads were demultiplexed and collapsed into UMI-guided consensus sequences using migec v1.2.7. Using mixcr v2.1.11, UMI consensuses were aligned to TRA and TRB V and J templates and then assembled into clonotypes. A clonotype was counted as expanded or contracted only when both edgeR and NoisET called the clonotype significant, with the noise models trained on biological replicates. For edgeR calls, a false discovery rate-adjusted p below 0.01 and a log2 fold-change threshold of 1 were applied. PCA with hierarchical clustering of max-normalized trajectories of the 1000 most abundant clonotypes was used as exploratory dynamics analysis. Each responding clone was given a CD4 or CD8 phenotype based on the CD4+ and CD8+ repertoires, which had been sequenced separately. In TCRdb, the public reads were trimmed at Q25 with fastp and aligned with MiXCR, with productive beta chains retained. Rows are unified per CDR3 protein, each entry keeping the most common DNA and genes. The V and J calls, along with clone size, are taken from TCRdb and not from the paper's own processing. Across this sample there are 120,000 to 150,000 distinct CDR3 sequences, with 15% to 20% seen only once. Together, the top ten hold 2% to 2.5% of the sample.

PBMCs were isolated by Ficoll-Paque density gradient centrifugation. The sample comes from a study of T-cell memory formation after mild COVID-19 (dated by TCRdb to the early 2020s). Study-level background: TCR sequence clusters from the two donors were found to be largely donor specific. T-cell clones expanding and contracting after mild COVID-19 in a couple of donors were tracked by longitudinal TCRalpha and TCRbeta repertoire sequencing. The cohort comprised two young, previously healthy adult volunteers, one female and one male.

General findings and caveats noted by the study authors: Whether the second-wave clones peaking on day 37 were SARS-CoV-2 specific was not confirmed. The detection of some responding clones in pre-infection memory suggests that pre-existing cross-reactive memory T cells joined the SARS-CoV-2 response. Clones that contracted from day 15 to 85 showed balanced CD4/CD8 phenotypes, whereas a second wave of clones that expanded from day 15 to 37 leaned towards CD4+. Contracting CD4+ clones were located mainly in the CM and EM memory subsets, whereas CD8+ clones were found to be enriched in EMRA. Only a couple of mild cases were covered in the study, and larger cohorts including severe cases with pre-infection samples were considered necessary.

Here the chain combines TRBV24-1 and TRBJ1-5; no D gene call is confident. The sample comprised PBMCs or a T cell subset sorted from them (not recorded which). This TCR derives from an adult woman who had mild COVID-19 (a few samples of this study predate the infection). The sample titles of this study are shuffled in the database, so cell type and time point are left out; the donor was told from shared clones. The DNA is as follows: TGTGCCACCAGTGACCCCAGAATGGATGACAATCAGCCCCAGCATTTT. The encoded protein is CATSDPRMDDNQPQHF.